A selection of T cell receptor beta chains follows, all from one sample in a study of T cells after yellow fever vaccination. TCRdb passed the 5' RACE reads through MiXCR, listing each CDR3 protein once. Of 310,000 or so distinct CDR3 sequences listed, roughly 4% are singletons. The specimen comprised PBMCs, sampled on the day of the yellow fever booster vaccination. The receptors here all came from a young man who received the YFV17D yellow fever vaccine. CDR3s include the opening cysteine and the closing phenylalanine or tryptophan.

length: 12
J: TRBJ2-1
V: TRBV7-2
CDR3: CASSFPRKEQFF

length: 16
J: TRBJ1-1
V: TRBV7-6
CDR3: CASSSGAANSNTEAFF

length: 15
J: TRBJ2-5
V: TRBV5-5
CDR3: CASSIQGAVWETQYF

length: 13
J: TRBJ1-6
V: TRBV27
CDR3: CASSGLWASPLHF

length: 16
J: TRBJ2-3
V: TRBV20-1
CDR3: CSAGQRPGYHTDTQYF

length: 16
J: TRBJ1-5
V: TRBV10-2
CDR3: CASSDPRQGGRQPQHF

length: 15
J: TRBJ2-5
V: TRBV7-2
CDR3: CASSSRLAGAPSQYF

length: 18
J: TRBJ2-2
V: TRBV27
CDR3: CASSPWTGRFGNTGELFF

length: 14
J: TRBJ1-1
V: TRBV5-5
CDR3: CASSFGVVTSEAFF

length: 18
J: TRBJ2-3
V: TRBV4-3
CDR3: CASSQGWTSGGFTDTQYF

length: 15
J: TRBJ2-3
V: TRBV5-1
CDR3: CASRGPTLNTDTQYF

length: 13
J: TRBJ1-2
V: TRBV5-1
CDR3: CASSSDLPYGYTF

length: 13
J: TRBJ2-1
V: TRBV5-1
CDR3: CASSSGTNNEQFF

length: 13
J: TRBJ1-6
V: TRBV5-1
CDR3: CATSWTDNSPLHF

length: 14
J: TRBJ1-5
V: TRBV6-6
CDR3: CASSYRGGGQPQHF

length: 13
J: TRBJ1-6
V: TRBV10-3
CDR3: CAISEQDFSPLHF

length: 11
J: TRBJ1-5
V: TRBV28
CDR3: CASSKAARGEF

length: 13
J: TRBJ2-3
V: TRBV5-6
CDR3: CASSTAGTDTQYF

length: 15
J: TRBJ2-4
V: TRBV10-2
CDR3: CASSESDPWGNIQYF

length: 13
J: TRBJ2-6
V: TRBV6-1
CDR3: CASRMSGANVLTF

length: 16
J: TRBJ1-2
V: TRBV2
CDR3: CASSTPGTGINYGYTF

length: 14
J: TRBJ1-1
V: TRBV10-3
CDR3: CAISDFPRQDEAFF

length: 13
J: TRBJ2-7
V: TRBV5-1
CDR3: CASSPVPGREQYF

length: 15
J: TRBJ1-2
V: TRBV18
CDR3: CASSETDRELVGYTF

length: 12
J: TRBJ2-3
V: TRBV5-1
CDR3: CASSLQGYTQYF

length: 14
J: TRBJ2-4
V: TRBV19
CDR3: CASSIHLAKNIQYF

length: 15
J: TRBJ1-4
V: TRBV25-1
CDR3: CASSERGRANEKLFF

length: 16
J: TRBJ2-1
V: TRBV5-1
CDR3: CASSARQGSSYNEQFF

length: 16
J: TRBJ1-1
V: TRBV5-1
CDR3: CASSSGLSGANTEAFF

length: 15
J: TRBJ2-3
V: TRBV3-1
CDR3: CASSQPSGGTDTQYF

length: 15
J: TRBJ2-1
V: TRBV5-1
CDR3: CASRSGDRGPDEQFF

length: 14
J: TRBJ2-7
V: TRBV6-4
CDR3: CASRPQGPLYEQYF

length: 13
J: TRBJ1-4
V: TRBV20-1
CDR3: CSARDGRGEKLFF

length: 12
J: TRBJ2-4
V: TRBV9
CDR3: CASSVVGGPQYF

length: 14
J: TRBJ2-7
V: TRBV6-6
CDR3: CASGRDSRLYEQYF

length: 14
J: TRBJ2-1
V: TRBV24-1
CDR3: CATSEGTPYNEQFF

length: 15
J: TRBJ1-3
V: TRBV5-5
CDR3: CASSLARQSGNTIYF

length: 20
J: TRBJ2-3
V: TRBV10-3
CDR3: CAISESPSRRRQGLTDTQYF

length: 13
J: TRBJ2-1
V: TRBV6-2/TRBV6-3
CDR3: CASIEAGRFGQFF

length: 15
J: TRBJ2-7
V: TRBV12-3/TRBV12-4
CDR3: CASRGGGQGPLEQYF

length: 13
J: TRBJ1-2
V: TRBV20-1
CDR3: CSARGGGNYGYTF

length: 15
J: TRBJ2-6
V: TRBV5-1
CDR3: CASSLAGAGANVLTF